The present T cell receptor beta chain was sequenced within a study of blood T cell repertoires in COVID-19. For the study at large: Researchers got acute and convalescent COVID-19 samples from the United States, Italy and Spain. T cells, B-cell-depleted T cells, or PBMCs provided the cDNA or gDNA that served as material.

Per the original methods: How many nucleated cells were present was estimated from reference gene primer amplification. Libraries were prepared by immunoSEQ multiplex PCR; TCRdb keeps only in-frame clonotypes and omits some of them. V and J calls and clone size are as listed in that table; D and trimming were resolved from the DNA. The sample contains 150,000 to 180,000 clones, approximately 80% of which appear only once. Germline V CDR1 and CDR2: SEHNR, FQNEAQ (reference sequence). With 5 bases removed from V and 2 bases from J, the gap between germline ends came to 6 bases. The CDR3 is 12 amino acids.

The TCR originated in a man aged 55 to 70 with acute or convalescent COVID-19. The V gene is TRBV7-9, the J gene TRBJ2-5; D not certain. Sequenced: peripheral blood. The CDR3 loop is CASSLQQETQYF. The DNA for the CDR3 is TGTGCCAGCAGCCTGCAGCAAGAGACCCAGTACTTC. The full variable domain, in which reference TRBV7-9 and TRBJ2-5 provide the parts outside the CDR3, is DTGVSQNPRHKITKRGQNVTFRCDPISEHNRLYWYRQTLGQGPEFLTYFQNEAQLEKSRLLSDRFSAERPKGSFSTLEIQRTEQGDSAMYLCASSLQQETQYFGPGTRLLVL.